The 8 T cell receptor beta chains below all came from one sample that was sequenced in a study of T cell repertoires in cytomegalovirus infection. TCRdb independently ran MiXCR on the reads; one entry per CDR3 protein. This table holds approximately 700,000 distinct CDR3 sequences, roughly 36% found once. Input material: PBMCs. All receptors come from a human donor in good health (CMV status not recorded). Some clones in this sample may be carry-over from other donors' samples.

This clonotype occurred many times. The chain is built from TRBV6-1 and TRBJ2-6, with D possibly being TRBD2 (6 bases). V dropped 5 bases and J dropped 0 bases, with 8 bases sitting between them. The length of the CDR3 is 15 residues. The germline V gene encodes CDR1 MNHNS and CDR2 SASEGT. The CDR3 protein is CASSRDFSGANVLTF. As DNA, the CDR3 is TGTGCCAGCAGTCGGGACTTCTCTGGGGCCAACGTCCTGACTTTC.

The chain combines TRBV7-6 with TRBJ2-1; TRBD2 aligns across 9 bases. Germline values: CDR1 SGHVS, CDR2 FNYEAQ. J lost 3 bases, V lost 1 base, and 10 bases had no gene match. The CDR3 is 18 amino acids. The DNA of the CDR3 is TGTGCCAGCAGCTTAGGACCAGGCGGGGGGGCCGGCTACAATGAGCAGTTCTTC. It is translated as CASSLGPGGGAGYNEQFF.

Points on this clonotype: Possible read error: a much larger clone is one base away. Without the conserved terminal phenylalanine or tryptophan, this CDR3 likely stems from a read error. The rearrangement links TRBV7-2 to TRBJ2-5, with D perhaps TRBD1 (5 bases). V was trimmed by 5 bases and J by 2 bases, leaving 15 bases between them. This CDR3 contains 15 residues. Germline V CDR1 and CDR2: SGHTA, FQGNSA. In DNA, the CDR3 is TGTGCCAGCAGCACAGGTCATCGGTTACAAGAGACCCAGTACTGC. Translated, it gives CASSTGHRLQETQYC.

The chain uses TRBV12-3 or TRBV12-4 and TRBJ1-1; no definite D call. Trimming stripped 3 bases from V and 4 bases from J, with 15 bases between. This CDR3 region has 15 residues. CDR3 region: CASSLESAYFTEAFF. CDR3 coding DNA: TGTGCCAGCAGTTTGGAGTCAGCATATTTCACTGAAGCTTTCTTT.

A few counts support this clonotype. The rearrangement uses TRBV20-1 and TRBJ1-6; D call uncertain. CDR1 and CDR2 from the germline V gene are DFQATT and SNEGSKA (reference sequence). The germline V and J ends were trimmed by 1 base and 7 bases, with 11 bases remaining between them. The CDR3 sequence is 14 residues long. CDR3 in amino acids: CSARVQTANSPLHF. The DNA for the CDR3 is TGCAGTGCTAGAGTTCAAACCGCGAATTCACCCCTCCACTTT.

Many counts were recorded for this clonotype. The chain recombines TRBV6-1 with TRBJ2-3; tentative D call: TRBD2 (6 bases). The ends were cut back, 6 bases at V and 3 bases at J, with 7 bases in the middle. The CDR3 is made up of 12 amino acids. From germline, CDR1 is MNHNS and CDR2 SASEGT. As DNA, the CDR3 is TGTGCCAGCAGGGGACTGACAGATACGCAGTATTTT. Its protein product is CASRGLTDTQYF.

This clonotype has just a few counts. The chain's CDR3 is CASGVTGAGYTF. DNA of the CDR3: TGTGCCAGCGGGGTGACAGGGGCTGGCTACACCTTC. The chain employs TRBV6-1 and TRBJ1-2; 8 positions match TRBD1. This CDR3 is built from 12 residues. The ends lost 8 bases at V and 7 bases at J; junction bases unmatched: 6. CDR1 and CDR2 from the germline V gene are MNHNS and SASEGT.

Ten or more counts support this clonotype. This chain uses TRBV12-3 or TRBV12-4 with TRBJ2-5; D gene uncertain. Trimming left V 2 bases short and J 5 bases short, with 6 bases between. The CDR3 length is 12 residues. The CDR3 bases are TGTGCCAGCAGTTTAAATCGGGAGACCCAGTACTTC. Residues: CASSLNRETQYF.